The 5 T cell receptor beta chains below come from one sample, sequenced in a study of cytomegalovirus exposure and HLA in healthy donors. The primer mix had 60 Vbeta and 13 Jbeta primers. Assay used: immunoSEQ multiplex PCR; TCRdb lists only in-frame clones, some missing. In the table there are over 75,000 clones, around 84% of which are singletons. Sequences were obtained from PBMCs. These receptors came from a woman between 50 and 59 years old in good health and CMV-seronegative.

V is TRBV10-1 and J is TRBJ2-2, with D possibly TRBD2 on 6 matching bases. V lost 10 bases to trimming and J lost 0 bases, with 12 bases between them. The CDR3 length is 14 residues. CDR1 WNHNN and CDR2 SYGVQD come from the germline V gene (reference sequence). The CDR3 is CATRGEANTGELFF. For the CDR3, the DNA is TGCGCCACCCGTGGGGAGGCGAACACCGGGGAGCTGTTTTTT.

The chain recombines TRBV28 with TRBJ2-7; TRBD1 agrees at 9 bases. The junction had 3 bases not matched to a gene; V was cut back by 5 bases and J by 4 bases. From germline, CDR1 is MDHEN and CDR2 SYDVKM. This CDR3 contains 13 residues. The CDR3 DNA reads as TGTGCCAGCAGTGGACAGGGGAGATACGAGCAGTACTTC. Translated, it gives CASSGQGRYEQYF.

This clone was seen a single time. The rearrangement uses TRBV19 and TRBJ1-1; 8 bases map to TRBD1. The CDR3 has 13 residues. V trimming: 3 bases; J trimming: 6 bases; junction bases outside the gene matches: 3. Looked up from germline, CDR1 is LNHDA and CDR2 is SQIVND (reference sequence). In nucleotides, the CDR3 is TGTGCCAGTAGTATTCAGGGGGCAGCTGAAGCTTTCTTT. Translating gives CASSIQGAAEAFF.

The chain's CDR3 is CAISGPGQPQHF. In DNA, the CDR3 is TGTGCCATCAGTGGGCCTGGTCAGCCCCAGCATTTT. The chain employs TRBV10-3 and TRBJ1-5; D not certain. Germline CDR1 is ENHRY and CDR2 is SYGVKD. Trimming removed 4 bases at V and 6 bases at J, with 7 bases between. CDR3 length equals 12 residues.

V gene TRBV29-1 combines with J gene TRBJ1-2; D is perhaps TRBD1 (6 bases). Germline V gene data show CDR1 as SQVTM and CDR2 as ANQGSEA. The CDR3 is 13 residues long. V lost 4 bases to trimming and J lost 3 bases, with 12 bases between them. The CDR3 reads CSVVMDSDYGYTF. CDR3 nucleotide sequence: TGCAGCGTTGTCATGGACAGTGACTATGGCTACACCTTC.